Reported below is one T cell receptor (beta chain). The sample belongs to a study of blood T cell repertoires in COVID-19. Whole-study context: Researchers got acute and convalescent COVID-19 samples from the United States, Italy and Spain. Sources were T cells, B-cell-depleted T cells, or PBMCs; the material itself was cDNA or gDNA.

Here immunoSEQ multiplex PCR was the method, and the copy in TCRdb shows in-frame clones only, minus some. The profile shows around 95,000 clones, over 75% of them singletons. This CDR3 region has 13 residues. CDR1 and CDR2 from the germline V gene are MNHEY and SMNVEV (reference sequence). V was trimmed by 2 bases and J by 6 bases, leaving 8 bases between them. The sequencing sample was made of peripheral blood. The receptor's source is a man aged 50 to 59 with acute or convalescent COVID-19. The chain carries TRBV27 and TRBJ2-1; D is undetermined. CDR3 coding DNA: TGTGCCAGCAGTTTAGTTGGCTTCAATGAGCAGTTCTTC. Its translation is CASSLVGFNEQFF.